The text below deals with one T cell receptor beta chain. The target antigen is unknown. CDR3 length equals 14 residues. Trimming pared 5 bases from V and 6 bases from J, leaving 17 bases between. Germline V lookup: CDR1 SGHAT, CDR2 FQNNGV. Measured with immunoSEQ multiplex PCR; TCRdb has only the in-frame clones, and not every one. The table lists 350,000 to 500,000 clones, approximately 92% of them singletons. This entry is derived from a study of Ad26.COV2.S vaccination and SARS-CoV-2 variants. Study-level information: Of the COV1001 trial arms, the Ad26.COV2.S arm included the donor.

Regarding the study as a whole: There was a possibility that the TCR breadth and depth analyses underestimated total T cell responses.

Treatment noted: around 19 received Ad26.COV2.S at low or high dose, single or two shots; 5 received placebo; per-sample allocation not given. Day 63 following the first vaccine or placebo injection was when the samples were taken. This sequence was found in a person aged 18-65 years who received the Ad26.COV2.S COVID-19 vaccine or a placebo. The sample in question was peripheral blood, obtained in a trial of Ad26.COV2.S vaccine versus placebo. The chain combines TRBV11-2 with TRBJ2-7, with D perhaps TRBD1 (6 bases). DNA of the CDR3: TGTGCCAGCAGCCCGACTCAGGGGCCACGCGAGCAGTACTTC. Residues: CASSPTQGPREQYF.